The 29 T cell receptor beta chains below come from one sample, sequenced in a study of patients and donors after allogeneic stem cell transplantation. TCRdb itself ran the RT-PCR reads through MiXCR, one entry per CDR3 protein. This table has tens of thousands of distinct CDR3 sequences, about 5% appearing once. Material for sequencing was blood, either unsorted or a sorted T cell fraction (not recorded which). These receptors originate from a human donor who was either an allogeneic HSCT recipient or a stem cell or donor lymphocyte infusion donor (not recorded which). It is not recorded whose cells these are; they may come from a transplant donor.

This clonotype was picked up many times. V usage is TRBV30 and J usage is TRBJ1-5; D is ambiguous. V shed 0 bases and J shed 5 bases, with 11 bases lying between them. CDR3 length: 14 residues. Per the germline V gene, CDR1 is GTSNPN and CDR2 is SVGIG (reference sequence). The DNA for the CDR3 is TGTGCCTGGAGTGTCAAAGGTGGACATCAGCCCCAGCATTTT. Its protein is CAWSVKGGHQPQHF.

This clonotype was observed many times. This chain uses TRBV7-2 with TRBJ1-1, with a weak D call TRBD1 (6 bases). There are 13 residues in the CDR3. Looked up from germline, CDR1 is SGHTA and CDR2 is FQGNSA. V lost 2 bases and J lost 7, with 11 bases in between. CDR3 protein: CASSLNRANEAFF. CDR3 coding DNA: TGTGCCAGCAGCTTAAACAGGGCTAATGAAGCTTTCTTT.

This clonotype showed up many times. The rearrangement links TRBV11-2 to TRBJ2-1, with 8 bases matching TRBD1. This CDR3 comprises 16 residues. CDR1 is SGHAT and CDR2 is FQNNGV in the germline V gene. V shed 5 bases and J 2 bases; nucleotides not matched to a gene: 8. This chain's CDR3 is CASSTPPGGAYNEQFF. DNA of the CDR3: TGTGCCAGCAGCACGCCCCCAGGGGGCGCCTACAATGAGCAGTTCTTC.

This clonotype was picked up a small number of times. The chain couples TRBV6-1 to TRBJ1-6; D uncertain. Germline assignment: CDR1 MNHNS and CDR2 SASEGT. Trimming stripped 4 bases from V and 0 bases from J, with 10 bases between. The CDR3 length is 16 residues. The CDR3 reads CASSGDGSSYNSPLHF. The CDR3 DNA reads TGTGCCAGCAGTGGAGACGGGAGCTCCTATAATTCACCCCTCCACTTT.

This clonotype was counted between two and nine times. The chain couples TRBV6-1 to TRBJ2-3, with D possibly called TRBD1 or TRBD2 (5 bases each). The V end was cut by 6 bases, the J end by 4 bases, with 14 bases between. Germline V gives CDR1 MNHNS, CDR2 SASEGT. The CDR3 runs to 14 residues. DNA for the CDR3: TGTGCCAGCAGGGGGGAGTGGAGCGCAGATACGCAGTATTTT. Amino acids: CASRGEWSADTQYF.

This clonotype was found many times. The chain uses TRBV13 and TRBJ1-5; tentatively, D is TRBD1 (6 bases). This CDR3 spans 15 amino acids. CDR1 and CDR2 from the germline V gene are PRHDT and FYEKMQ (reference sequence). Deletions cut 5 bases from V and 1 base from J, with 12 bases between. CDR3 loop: CASSAWGHSNQPQHF. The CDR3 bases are TGTGCCAGCAGCGCCTGGGGACACAGCAATCAGCCCCAGCATTTT.

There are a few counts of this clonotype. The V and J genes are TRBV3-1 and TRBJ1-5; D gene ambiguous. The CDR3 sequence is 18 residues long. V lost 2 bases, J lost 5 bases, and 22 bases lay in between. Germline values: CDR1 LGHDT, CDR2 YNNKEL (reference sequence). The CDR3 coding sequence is TGTGCCAGCAGCCAACGGTCCGGGGTATGGATTTCGTATCAGCCCCAGCATTTT. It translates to CASSQRSGVWISYQPQHF.

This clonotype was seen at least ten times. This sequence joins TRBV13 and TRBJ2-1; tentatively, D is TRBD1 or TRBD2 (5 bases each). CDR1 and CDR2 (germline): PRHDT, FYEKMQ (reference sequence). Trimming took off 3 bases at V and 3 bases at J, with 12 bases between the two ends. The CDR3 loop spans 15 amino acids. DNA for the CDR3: TGTGCCAGCAGCTTTAGGCAGGGAGTCTACAATGAGCAGTTCTTC. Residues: CASSFRQGVYNEQFF.

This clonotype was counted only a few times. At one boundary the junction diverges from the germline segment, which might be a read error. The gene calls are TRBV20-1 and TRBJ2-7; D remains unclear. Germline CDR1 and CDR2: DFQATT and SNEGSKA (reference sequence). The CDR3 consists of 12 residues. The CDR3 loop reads CSARAYGYEQYF. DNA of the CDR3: TGCAGTGCAAGAGCCTATGGCTACGAGCAGTACTTC.

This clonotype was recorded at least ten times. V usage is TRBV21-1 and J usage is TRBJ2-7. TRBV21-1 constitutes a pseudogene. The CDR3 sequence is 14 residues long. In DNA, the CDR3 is TGTGCCAGCACCTACAAGGCTAACGTTTACGAGCAGTACTTC. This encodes CASTYKANVYEQYF.

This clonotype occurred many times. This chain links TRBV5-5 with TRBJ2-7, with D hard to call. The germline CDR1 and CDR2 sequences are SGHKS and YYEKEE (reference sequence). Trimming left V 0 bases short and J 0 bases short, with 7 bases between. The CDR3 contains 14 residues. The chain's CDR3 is CASSLDWSSYEQYF. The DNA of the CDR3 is TGTGCCAGCAGCTTGGATTGGAGCTCCTACGAGCAGTACTTC.

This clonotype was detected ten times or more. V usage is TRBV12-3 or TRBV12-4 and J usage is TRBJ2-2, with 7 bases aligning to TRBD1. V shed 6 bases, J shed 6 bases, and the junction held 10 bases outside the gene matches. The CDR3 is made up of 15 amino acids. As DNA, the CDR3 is TGTGCCAGCAGGCCCCGGAACAGGGGATCCGGGGAGCTGTTTTTT. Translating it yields CASRPRNRGSGELFF.

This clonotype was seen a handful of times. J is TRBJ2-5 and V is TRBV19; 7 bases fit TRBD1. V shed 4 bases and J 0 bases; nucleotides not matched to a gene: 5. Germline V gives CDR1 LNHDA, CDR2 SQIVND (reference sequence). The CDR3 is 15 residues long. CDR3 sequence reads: CASSTRQGYQETQYF. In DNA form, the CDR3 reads TGTGCCAGTAGTACAAGACAGGGATACCAAGAGACCCAGTACTTC.

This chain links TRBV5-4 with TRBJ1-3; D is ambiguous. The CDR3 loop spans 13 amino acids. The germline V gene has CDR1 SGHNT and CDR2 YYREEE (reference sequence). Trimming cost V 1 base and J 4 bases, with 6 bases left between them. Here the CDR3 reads CASSLFQGNTIYF. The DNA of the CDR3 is TGTGCCAGCAGCTTGTTCCAGGGAAACACCATATATTTT. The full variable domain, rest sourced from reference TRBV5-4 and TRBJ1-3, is ETGVTQSPTHLIKTRGQQVTLRCSSQSGHNTVSWYQQALGQGPQFIFQYYREEENGRGNFPPRFSGLQFPNYSSELNVNALELDDSALYLCASSLFQGNTIYFGEGSWLTVV.

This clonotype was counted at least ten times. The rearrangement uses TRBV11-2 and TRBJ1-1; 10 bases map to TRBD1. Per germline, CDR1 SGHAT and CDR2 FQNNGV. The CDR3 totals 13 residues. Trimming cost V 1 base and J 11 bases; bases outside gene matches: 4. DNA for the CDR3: TGTGCCAGCAGCTTAGGAGGGACAGGGGTCGCTTTCTTT. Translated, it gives CASSLGGTGVAFF.

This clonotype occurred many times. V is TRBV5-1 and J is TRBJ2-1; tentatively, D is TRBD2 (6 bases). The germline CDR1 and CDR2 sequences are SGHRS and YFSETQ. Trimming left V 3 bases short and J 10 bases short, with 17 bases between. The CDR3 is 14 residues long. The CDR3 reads CASSSSPGLAEQFF. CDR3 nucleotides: TGCGCCAGCAGCTCGTCTCCTGGCCTAGCGGAGCAGTTCTTC. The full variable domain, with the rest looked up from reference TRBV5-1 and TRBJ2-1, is KAGVTQTPRYLIKTRGQQVTLSCSPISGHRSVSWYQQTPGQGLQFLFEYFSETQRNKGNFPGRFSGRQFSNSRSEMNVSTLELGDSALYLCASSSSPGLAEQFFGPGTRLTVL.

This chain's CDR3 is CSVGGAAEAFF. The CDR3 DNA follows: TGCAGCGTTGGGGGGGCGGCTGAAGCTTTCTTT. The chain has TRBV29-1 and TRBJ1-1, with D perhaps TRBD1 (6 bases). Germline values: CDR1 SQVTM, CDR2 ANQGSEA. This CDR3 comprises 11 residues. The V gene lost 4 bases and the J gene lost 6 bases, with 9 bases spanning the gap.

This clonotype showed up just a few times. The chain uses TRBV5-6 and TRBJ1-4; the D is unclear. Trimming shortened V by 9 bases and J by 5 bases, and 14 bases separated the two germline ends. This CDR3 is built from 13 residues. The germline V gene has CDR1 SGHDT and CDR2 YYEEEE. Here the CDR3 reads CATPGGSNEKLFF. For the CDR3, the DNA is TGTGCCACCCCCGGCGGGTCGAATGAAAAACTGTTTTTT.

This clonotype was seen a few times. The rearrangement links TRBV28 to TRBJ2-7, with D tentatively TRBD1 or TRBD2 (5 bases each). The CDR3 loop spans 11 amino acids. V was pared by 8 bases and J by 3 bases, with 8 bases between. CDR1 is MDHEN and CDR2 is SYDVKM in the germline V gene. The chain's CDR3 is CASRGFYEQYF. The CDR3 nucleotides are TGTGCCAGCCGGGGCTTCTACGAGCAGTACTTC.

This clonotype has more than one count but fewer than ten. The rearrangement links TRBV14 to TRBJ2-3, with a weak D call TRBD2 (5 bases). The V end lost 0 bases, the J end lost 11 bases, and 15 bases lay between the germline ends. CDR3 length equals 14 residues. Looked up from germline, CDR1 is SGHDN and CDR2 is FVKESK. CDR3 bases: TGTGCCAGCAGCCAAGATATAGAGGGTCCGGGGCAGTATTTT. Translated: CASSQDIEGPGQYF.

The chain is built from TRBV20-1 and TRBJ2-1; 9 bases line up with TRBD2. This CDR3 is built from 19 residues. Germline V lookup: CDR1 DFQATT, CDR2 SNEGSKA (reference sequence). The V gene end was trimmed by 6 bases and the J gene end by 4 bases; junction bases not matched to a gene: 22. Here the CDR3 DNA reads TGCAGTGCCCGTTCCAGCGGGGGGCCGCGGGCATTGCCTTACAATGAGCAGTTCTTC. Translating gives CSARSSGGPRALPYNEQFF.

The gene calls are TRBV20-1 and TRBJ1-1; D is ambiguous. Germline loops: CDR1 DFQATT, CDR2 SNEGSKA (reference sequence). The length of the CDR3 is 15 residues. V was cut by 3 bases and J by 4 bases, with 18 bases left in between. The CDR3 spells CSASRFDDGVTEAFF. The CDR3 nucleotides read TGCAGTGCTAGTAGGTTCGACGACGGGGTCACTGAAGCTTTCTTT.

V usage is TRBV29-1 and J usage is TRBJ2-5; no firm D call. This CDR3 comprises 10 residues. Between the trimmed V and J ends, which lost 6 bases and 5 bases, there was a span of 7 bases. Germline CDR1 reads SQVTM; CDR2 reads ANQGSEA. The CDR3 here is CSVERETQYF. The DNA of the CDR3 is TGCAGCGTGGAGAGGGAGACCCAGTACTTC.

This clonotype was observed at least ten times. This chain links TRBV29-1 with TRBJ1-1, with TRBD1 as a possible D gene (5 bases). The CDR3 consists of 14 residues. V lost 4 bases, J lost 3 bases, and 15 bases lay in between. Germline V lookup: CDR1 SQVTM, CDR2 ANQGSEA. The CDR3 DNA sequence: TGCAGCGTTGTATTCTTCCGCAGGGACACTGAAGCTTTCTTT. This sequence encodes CSVVFFRRDTEAFF.

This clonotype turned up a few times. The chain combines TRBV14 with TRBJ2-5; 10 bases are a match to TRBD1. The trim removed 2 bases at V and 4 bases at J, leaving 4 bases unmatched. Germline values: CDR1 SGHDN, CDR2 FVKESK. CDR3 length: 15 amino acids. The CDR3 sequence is CASSQRTGGGETQYF. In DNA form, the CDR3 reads TGTGCCAGCAGCCAAAGGACAGGGGGGGGAGAGACCCAGTACTTC.

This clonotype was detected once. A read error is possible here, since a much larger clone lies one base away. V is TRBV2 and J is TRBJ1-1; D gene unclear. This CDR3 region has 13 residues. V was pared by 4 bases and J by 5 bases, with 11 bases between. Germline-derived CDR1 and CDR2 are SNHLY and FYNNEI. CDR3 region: CASSARPGTEAFF. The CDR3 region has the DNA TGTGCCAGCAGTGCCCGACCGGGGACTGAAGCTTTCTTT.

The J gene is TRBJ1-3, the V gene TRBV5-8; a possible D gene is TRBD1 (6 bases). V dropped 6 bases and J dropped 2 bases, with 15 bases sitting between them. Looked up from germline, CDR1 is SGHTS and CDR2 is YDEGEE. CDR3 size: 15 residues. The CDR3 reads CASTTRRGTGNTIYF. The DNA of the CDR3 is TGTGCCAGCACTACCCGAAGGGGGACTGGAAACACCATATATTTT.

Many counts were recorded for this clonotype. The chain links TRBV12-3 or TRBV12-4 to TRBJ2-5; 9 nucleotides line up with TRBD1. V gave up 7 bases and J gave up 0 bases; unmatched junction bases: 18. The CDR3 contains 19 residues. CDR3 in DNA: TGTGCCAGCACCTCATCGTACGGACAGGGGTCTCTGTACCAAGAGACCCAGTACTTC. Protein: CASTSSYGQGSLYQETQYF.

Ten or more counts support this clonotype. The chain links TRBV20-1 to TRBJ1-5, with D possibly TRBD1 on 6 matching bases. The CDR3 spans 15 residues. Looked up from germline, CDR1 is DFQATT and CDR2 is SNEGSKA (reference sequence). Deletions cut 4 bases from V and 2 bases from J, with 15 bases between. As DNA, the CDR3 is TGCAGTGCTACAAAAACAGGGCCTGGCAATCAGCCCCAGCATTTT. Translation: CSATKTGPGNQPQHF.